The next 9 T cell receptor beta chains were all read from a single sample in a study of naive and memory T cell subsets. A UMI-containing oligonucleotide was joined by 3' ligation to the TCR cDNA template. Ligated cDNA underwent four rounds of PCR with nested alpha and beta constant region primers and SP2. TCRdb reprocessed the 5' RACE reads via MiXCR and lists one record per CDR3 protein. The table has roughly 60,000 distinct CDR3 sequences, 7% to 8.5% seen once. Receptors originate from a male donor in good health.

This clonotype was found a few times. The CDR3 loop is CASSPPSGGIYEQYF. DNA of the CDR3: TGTGCCAGCAGCCCCCCCAGCGGGGGGATCTACGAGCAGTACTTC. This chain connects TRBV6-5 to TRBJ2-7, with 9 bases that match TRBD2. The CDR3 runs 15 residues. CDR1 MNHEY and CDR2 SVGAGI come from the germline V gene. V lost 6 bases to trimming and J lost 3 bases; unmatched junction nucleotides: 9.

The rearrangement uses TRBV5-1 and TRBJ1-2; 11 positions match TRBD1. Germline V gene data show CDR1 as SGHRS and CDR2 as YFSETQ. V dropped 4 bases and J dropped 3; count of bases not matched to a gene: 5. CDR3 length: 15 amino acids. CDR3 residues: CASSPGQGEDYGYTF. The CDR3 DNA reads TGCGCCAGCAGCCCGGGACAGGGGGAAGACTATGGCTACACCTTC.

The chain combines TRBV27 with TRBJ2-7; 9 bases match TRBD1. Germline assignment: CDR1 MNHEY and CDR2 SMNVEV (reference sequence). The CDR3 runs 16 residues. The J segment lost 0 bases and the V segment lost 5 bases, leaving 8 bases of the junction unmatched. The CDR3 is CASSLLTGGSSYEQYF. CDR3 coding DNA: TGTGCCAGCAGTCTCCTGACAGGGGGAAGCTCCTACGAGCAGTACTTC.

This clonotype was observed a handful of times. The chain recombines TRBV12-3 or TRBV12-4 with TRBJ2-5; D assignment may be TRBD1 or TRBD2 (5 bases each). V shed 3 bases and J shed 2 bases, with 13 bases lying between them. There are 15 residues in the CDR3. The CDR3 DNA follows: TGTGCCAGCAGTTTGAGGGGAGCTGGGCAAGAGACCCAGTACTTC. Protein: CASSLRGAGQETQYF.

The sample holds a few counts of this clonotype. The chain carries TRBV12-3 or TRBV12-4 and TRBJ2-1, with TRBD2 identical over 13 bases. The CDR3 sequence is 14 residues long. Trimming took 6 bases from V and 7 from J; bases not matched to a gene: 3. Here the CDR3 DNA reads TGTGCCAGCAGCCGGACTAGCGGGAGAAATGAGCAGTTCTTC. Protein product: CASSRTSGRNEQFF.

V gene TRBV29-1 combines with J gene TRBJ2-2; D is possibly TRBD1 (5 bases). Germline CDR1 SQVTM, CDR2 ANQGSEA. This CDR3 contains 13 residues. V shed 4 bases and J shed 7 bases, with 13 bases lying between them. CDR3 region: CSVGVTAVGELFF. The CDR3 nucleotides read TGCAGCGTTGGGGTGACAGCAGTCGGGGAGCTGTTTTTT.

This chain joins TRBV12-3 or TRBV12-4 and TRBJ2-4; either TRBD1 or TRBD2 may fit D (5 bases each). Trimming removed 7 bases at V and 3 bases at J, with 16 bases between. The CDR3 loop spans 15 amino acids. The CDR3 nucleotides read TGTGCCAGCATGCCGCATGGGGGAGACAAAAACATTCAGTACTTC. Translated: CASMPHGGDKNIQYF.

Of note for this clonotype: A much larger clone lies one base from this, so it may be a read error. The chain carries TRBV19 and TRBJ2-3; D may be TRBD2 (5 bases). The CDR3 extends over 14 amino acids. Germline CDR1 and CDR2: LNHDA and SQIVND (reference sequence). CDR3 sequence: CASSIVSSKDTQYF. As DNA, the CDR3 is TGTGCCAGTAGTATCGTGTCTAGCAAAGATACGCAGTATTTT.

This clonotype was picked up many times. The chain joins TRBV5-1 to TRBJ2-1; a weak D match, TRBD2 (6 bases). The length of the CDR3 is 17 residues. V gave up 4 bases and J gave up 0 bases, with 17 bases separating them. The germline gives CDR1 SGHRS, CDR2 YFSETQ. CDR3 bases: TGCGCCAGCAGCCAGGATGGAGTAGCGGTCTCCTACAATGAGCAGTTCTTC. Protein: CASSQDGVAVSYNEQFF.